This T cell receptor beta chain derives from a study of blood T cells in healthy people across ages. On the study more broadly: About one barcoded beta molecule per two T cells was captured by template switching.

Study findings and constraints: TCR beta diversity, measured per million T cells, fell in a roughly linear way with age.

Through a sample-barcoded 5' primer and a J-beta primer mix, a second PCR was run for roughly 7 to 11 cycles. The template-switch adaptor was a 5' adaptor with 12 random nucleotides. It tagged each cDNA molecule. TCRdb re-called the 5' RACE reads with MiXCR, one entry per CDR3 protein. The table includes around 1,100,000 distinct CDR3 sequences, approximately 38% detected once. As for this clonotype: Antigen specificity is unknown.

The CDR3 is 17 residues long. CDR1 is MGHDK and CDR2 is SYGVNS in the germline V gene. The V end was cut by 0 bases, the J end by 1 base, with 10 bases between. V gene TRBV25-1 combines with J gene TRBJ2-6; D is unresolved. The sequenced material came from blood. This TCR was sampled from a young man in good health. The CDR3 DNA follows: TGTGCCAGCAGTGAATACCTTGACGGTTCTGGGGCCAACGTCCTGACTTTC. This sequence encodes CASSEYLDGSGANVLTF.